The 9 T cell receptor beta chains below all came from one sample that was sequenced in a study of T cells in Graves' hyperthyroidism and ophthalmopathy. TCR beta CDR3 sequences were amplified from RNA transcripts. TCR CDR3 underwent first-round RT-PCR with the HTBI primer set. TCRdb processed the multiplex PCR reads anew with MiXCR; each CDR3 protein has one entry. The sample shows 500,000 to 750,000 distinct CDR3 sequences, about 15% of them seen only once. Sequencing was performed on blood. The receptors derive from a woman aged 30 to 39 with Graves' hyperthyroidism.

This clonotype was observed at least ten times. The V and J genes are TRBV3-1 and TRBJ2-5; tentatively, D is TRBD2 (6 bases). V lost 3 bases and J lost 5, with 13 bases in between. The CDR3 length is 14 residues. Germline V CDR1 and CDR2: LGHDT, YNNKEL (reference sequence). CDR3: CASSHRGGVETQYF. The CDR3 nucleotides are TGTGCCAGCAGCCACCGGGGCGGGGTGGAGACCCAGTACTTC.

The rearrangement links TRBV7-2 to TRBJ2-5, with D maybe TRBD2 (6 bases). Deletions cut 1 base from V and 4 bases from J, with 19 bases between. This CDR3 contains 17 residues. CDR1 and CDR2 from the germline V gene are SGHTA and FQGNSA. CDR3 bases: TGTGCCAGCAGCTTAGTTTATGGCGGGATCGAGGGAGAGACCCAGTACTTC. It yields the protein CASSLVYGGIEGETQYF.

This clonotype has a count of ten or more. This chain links TRBV7-9 with TRBJ2-7; a possible D gene is TRBD2 (7 bases). Looked up from germline, CDR1 is SEHNR and CDR2 is FQNEAQ (reference sequence). This CDR3 contains 15 residues. The V end was cut by 5 bases, the J end by 2 bases, with 16 bases between. CDR3 sequence (DNA): TGTGCCAGCAGCGCTCTGGGGGGGACACCCTACGAGCAGTACTTC. It yields the protein CASSALGGTPYEQYF.

This clonotype was detected only a few times. J is TRBJ2-1 and V is TRBV6-1; tentatively, D is TRBD1 or TRBD2 (6 bases each). In germline, CDR1 is MNHNS, CDR2 SASEGT. CDR3 length: 16 residues. V gave up 6 bases and J gave up 4 bases, with 19 bases separating them. CDR3 coding DNA: TGTGCCAGCAGCGACCGTAGCGGAGGGGGGTACAATGAGCAGTTCTTC. As protein: CASSDRSGGGYNEQFF.

About this clonotype: A single base separates this from a much larger clone, so it may be a read error. The chain links TRBV6-5 to TRBJ2-1; 10 positions agree with TRBD2. This CDR3 comprises 16 residues. CDR1 MNHEY and CDR2 SVGAGI come from the germline V gene. The CDR3 sequence is CACSYLGLAPYNEQFF. CDR3 in DNA: TGTGCCTGCAGTTACCTGGGACTAGCGCCCTACAATGAGCAGTTCTTC.

The V gene is TRBV5-4, the J gene TRBJ1-1; D call uncertain. The CDR3 has 13 residues. V was trimmed by 3 bases and J by 3 bases, leaving 9 bases between them. In germline, CDR1 is SGHNT, CDR2 YYREEE (reference sequence). The CDR3 DNA sequence: TGTGCCAGCAGCTCACCGAAGTACACTGAAGCTTTCTTT. It is translated as CASSSPKYTEAFF.

This clonotype was counted only a few times. The chain has TRBV15 and TRBJ2-7; 8 bases fit TRBD1. The V gene's germline CDR1 is LNHNV and CDR2 YYDKDF (reference sequence). Trimming cost V 0 bases and J 2 bases; bases outside gene matches: 3. The CDR3 totals 15 residues. The CDR3 DNA reads TGTGCCACCAGCAGAGATCTGGGACAGGCCTACGAGCAGTACTTC. It is translated as CATSRDLGQAYEQYF.

This clonotype was seen many times. Here the CDR3 reads CASSFPMAASYEQYF. DNA of the CDR3: TGTGCCAGCAGCTTTCCCATGGCGGCCTCCTACGAGCAGTACTTC. The chain has TRBV28 and TRBJ2-7; D is undetermined. Germline values: CDR1 MDHEN, CDR2 SYDVKM. Between the trimmed V and J ends, which lost 6 bases and 0 bases, there was a span of 15 bases. The CDR3 contains 15 residues.

This clonotype has ten or more counts. The chain combines TRBV12-3 or TRBV12-4 with TRBJ1-4; perhaps TRBD1 as D (6 bases). With 7 bases removed from V and 7 bases from J, the gap between germline ends came to 13 bases. The CDR3 spans 13 residues. CDR3 protein: CASKTGGTEKLFF. CDR3 DNA: TGTGCCAGCAAGACAGGAGGTACTGAAAAACTGTTTTTT.